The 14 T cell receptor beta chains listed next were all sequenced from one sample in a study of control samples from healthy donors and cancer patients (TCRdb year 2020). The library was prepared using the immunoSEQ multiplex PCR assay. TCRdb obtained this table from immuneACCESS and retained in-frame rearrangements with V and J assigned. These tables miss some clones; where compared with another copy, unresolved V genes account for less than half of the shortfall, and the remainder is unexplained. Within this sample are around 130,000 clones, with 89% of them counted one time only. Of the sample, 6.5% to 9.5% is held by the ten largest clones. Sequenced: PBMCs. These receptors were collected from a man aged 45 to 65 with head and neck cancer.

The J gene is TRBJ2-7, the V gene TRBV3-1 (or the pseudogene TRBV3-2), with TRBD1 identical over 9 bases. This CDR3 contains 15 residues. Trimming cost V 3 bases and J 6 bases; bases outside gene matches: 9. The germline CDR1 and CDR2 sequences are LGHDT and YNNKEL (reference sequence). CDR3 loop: CASSQQQGAPGEQYF. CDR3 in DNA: TGTGCCAGCAGCCAGCAACAGGGGGCGCCGGGCGAGCAGTACTTC.

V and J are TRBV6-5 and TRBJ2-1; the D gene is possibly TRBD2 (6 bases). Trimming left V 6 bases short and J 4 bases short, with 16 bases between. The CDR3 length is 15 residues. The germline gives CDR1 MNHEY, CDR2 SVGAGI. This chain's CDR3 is CASSRDSGRYNEQFF. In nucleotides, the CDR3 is TGTGCCAGCAGCCGGGACTCGGGACGGTACAATGAGCAGTTCTTC.

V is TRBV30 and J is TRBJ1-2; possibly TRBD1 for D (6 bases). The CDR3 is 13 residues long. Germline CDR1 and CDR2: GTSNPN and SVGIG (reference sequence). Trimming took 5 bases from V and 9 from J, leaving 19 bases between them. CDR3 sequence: CAWAGGAGQSYTF. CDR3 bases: TGTGCCTGGGCCGGGGGGGCTGGTCAGAGCTACACCTTC.

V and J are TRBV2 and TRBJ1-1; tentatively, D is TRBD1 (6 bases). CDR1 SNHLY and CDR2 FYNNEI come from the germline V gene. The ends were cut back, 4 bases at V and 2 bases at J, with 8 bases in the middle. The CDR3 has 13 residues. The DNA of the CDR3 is TGTGCCAGCAGTGGACAGGTCAACACTGAAGCTTTCTTT. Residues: CASSGQVNTEAFF.

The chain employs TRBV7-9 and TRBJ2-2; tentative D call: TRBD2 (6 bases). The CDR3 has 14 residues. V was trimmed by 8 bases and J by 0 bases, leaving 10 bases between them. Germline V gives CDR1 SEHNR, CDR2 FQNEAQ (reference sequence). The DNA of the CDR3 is TGTGCCAGCCCCAGGGAGGCGAACACCGGGGAGCTGTTTTTT. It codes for CASPREANTGELFF.

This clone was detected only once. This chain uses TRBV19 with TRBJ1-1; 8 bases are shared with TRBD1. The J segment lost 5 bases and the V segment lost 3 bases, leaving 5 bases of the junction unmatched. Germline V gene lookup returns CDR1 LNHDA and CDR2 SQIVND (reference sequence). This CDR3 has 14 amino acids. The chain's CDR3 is CASSIDRGRTEAFF. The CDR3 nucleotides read TGTGCCAGTAGTATCGACAGGGGTCGGACTGAAGCTTTCTTT.

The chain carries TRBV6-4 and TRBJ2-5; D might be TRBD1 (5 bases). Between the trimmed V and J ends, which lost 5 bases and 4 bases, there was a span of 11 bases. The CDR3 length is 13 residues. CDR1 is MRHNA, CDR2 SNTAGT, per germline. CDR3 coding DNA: TGTGCCAGCAGTAGTACACAGGTAGAGACCCAGTACTTC. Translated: CASSSTQVETQYF.

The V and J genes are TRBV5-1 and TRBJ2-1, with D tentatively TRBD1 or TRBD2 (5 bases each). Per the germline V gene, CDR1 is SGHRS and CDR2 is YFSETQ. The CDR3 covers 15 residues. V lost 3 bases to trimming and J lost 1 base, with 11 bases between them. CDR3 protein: CASSWGPGSYNEQFF. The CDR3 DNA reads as TGCGCCAGCAGCTGGGGACCAGGGTCCTACAATGAGCAGTTCTTC.

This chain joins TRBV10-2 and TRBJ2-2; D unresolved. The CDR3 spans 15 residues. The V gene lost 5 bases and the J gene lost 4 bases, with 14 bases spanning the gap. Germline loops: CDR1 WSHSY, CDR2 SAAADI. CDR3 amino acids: CASSPQFGATGELFF. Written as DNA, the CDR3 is TGCGCCAGCAGTCCCCAATTTGGTGCCACCGGGGAGCTGTTTTTT.

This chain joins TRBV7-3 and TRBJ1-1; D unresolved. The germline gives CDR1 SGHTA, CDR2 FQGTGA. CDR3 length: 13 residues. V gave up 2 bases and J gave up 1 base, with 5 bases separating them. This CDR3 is CASSLQENTEAFF. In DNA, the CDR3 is TGTGCCAGCAGCTTACAGGAGAACACTGAAGCTTTCTTT.

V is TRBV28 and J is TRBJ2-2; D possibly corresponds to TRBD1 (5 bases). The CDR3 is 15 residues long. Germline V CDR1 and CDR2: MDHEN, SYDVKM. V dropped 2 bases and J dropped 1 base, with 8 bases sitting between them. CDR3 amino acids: CASSLAQENTGELFF. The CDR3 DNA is TGTGCCAGCAGTTTAGCACAGGAGAACACCGGGGAGCTGTTTTTT.

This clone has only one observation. For the CDR3, the DNA is TGTGCCAGCAGTAAACAGGGGTTGAGGAATCAGCCCCAGCATTTT. Translated, it gives CASSKQGLRNQPQHF. This sequence joins TRBV6-5 and TRBJ1-5; 7 bases line up with TRBD1. J was trimmed by 4 bases and V by 5 bases; bases with no gene match: 8. CDR3 size: 15 residues. Germline assignment: CDR1 MNHEY and CDR2 SVGAGI.

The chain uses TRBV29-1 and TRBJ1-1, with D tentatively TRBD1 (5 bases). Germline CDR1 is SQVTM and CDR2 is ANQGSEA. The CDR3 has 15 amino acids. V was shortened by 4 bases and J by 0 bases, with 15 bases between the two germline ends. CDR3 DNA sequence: TGCAGCGTTGGAACCCAGGGTAATATGAACACTGAAGCTTTCTTT. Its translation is CSVGTQGNMNTEAFF.

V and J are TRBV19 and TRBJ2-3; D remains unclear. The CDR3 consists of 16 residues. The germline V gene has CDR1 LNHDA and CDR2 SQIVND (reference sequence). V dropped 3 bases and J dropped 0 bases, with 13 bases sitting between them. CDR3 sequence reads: CASSIQASTSTDTQYF. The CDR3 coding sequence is TGTGCCAGTAGTATTCAGGCCAGTACTAGCACAGATACGCAGTATTTT.